A single sample gave rise to the 15 T cell receptor beta chains below, sequenced in a study of technical replicates of blood from four donors. Profiled with immunoSEQ multiplex PCR; TCRdb holds only in-frame clones, not every one. The data contain about 84,000 clones, roughly 98% of them singletons. The material sequenced was T cells isolated from PBMCs. Source of these receptors: a human donor in good health.

The chain recombines TRBV6-4 with TRBJ1-1, with 7 bases identical to TRBD1. The germline CDR1 and CDR2 sequences are MRHNA and SNTAGT. This CDR3 comprises 13 residues. V lost 6 bases and J lost 4; bases outside the gene matches: 5. The CDR3 region has the DNA TGTGCCAGCAGCGAACAGGGGAGCACTGAAGCTTTCTTT. Translating it yields CASSEQGSTEAFF.

The J gene is TRBJ1-5, the V gene TRBV4-1, with 10 bases matching TRBD1. V was pared by 3 bases and J by 4 bases, with 0 bases of the junction left unmatched. The CDR3 sequence is 14 residues long. Germline CDR1 is MGHRA and CDR2 is YSYEKL. This CDR3 is CASSQGQGNQPQHF. CDR3 DNA: TGCGCCAGCAGCCAGGGACAGGGGAATCAGCCCCAGCATTTT.

The chain carries TRBV7-6 and TRBJ1-2; TRBD1 matches 7 bases. V lost 1 base to trimming and J lost 2 bases; unmatched junction nucleotides: 7. Germline lookup yields CDR1 SGHVS and CDR2 FNYEAQ. This CDR3 spans 16 amino acids. The CDR3 nucleotides read TGTGCCAGCAGCTTAGGGCCCTCAGGGGGAAACTATGGCTACACCTTC. Its protein is CASSLGPSGGNYGYTF. The full variable domain, in which reference TRBV7-6 and TRBJ1-2 provide the parts outside the CDR3, is GAGVSQSPRYKVTKRGQDVALRCDPISGHVSLYWYRQALGQGPEFLTYFNYEAQQDKSGLPNDRFSAERPEGSISTLTIQRTEQRDSAMYRCASSLGPSGGNYGYTFGSGTRLTVV.

The rearrangement links TRBV19 to TRBJ2-2; 8 bases map to TRBD2. J gave up 3 bases and V 2 bases, and 14 bases lay outside the gene matches. The CDR3 has 19 amino acids. Looked up from germline, CDR1 is LNHDA and CDR2 is SQIVND (reference sequence). As DNA, the CDR3 is TGTGCCAGTAGTATAATGTTCCCGAACAGCGGGAGCCACACCGGGGAGCTGTTTTTT. Protein: CASSIMFPNSGSHTGELFF.

This clone was counted between two and nine times. The rearrangement uses TRBV6-4 and TRBJ1-2, with D possibly being TRBD1 (6 bases). V lost 3 bases, J lost 3 bases, and 14 bases lay in between. CDR1 is MRHNA, CDR2 SNTAGT, per germline. The CDR3 runs 15 residues. CDR3: CASSDPSTGYYGYTF. Written as DNA, the CDR3 is TGTGCCAGCAGTGATCCCTCAACAGGGTACTATGGCTACACCTTC.

This chain links TRBV7-9 with TRBJ2-3; 8 bases align to TRBD2. Per germline, CDR1 SEHNR and CDR2 FQNEAQ (reference sequence). The CDR3 covers 15 residues. V was pared by 1 base and J by 1 base, with 1 base of the junction left unmatched. DNA of the CDR3: TGTGCCAGCAGCTTAGGGACTAGCCGCACAGATACGCAGTATTTT. Residues: CASSLGTSRTDTQYF.

The gene calls are TRBV14 and TRBJ1-1, with TRBD1 as a possible D gene (6 bases). There are 14 residues in the CDR3. Germline CDR1 reads SGHDN; CDR2 reads FVKESK. V was cut by 5 bases and J by 11 bases, with 21 bases left in between. The DNA for the CDR3 is TGTGCCAGCAGCTCACTCCGCAGGCAGGGGAAGGCTTTCTTT. Translated, it gives CASSSLRRQGKAFF.

The rearrangement uses TRBV29-1 and TRBJ2-1; 9 bases align to TRBD2. With 7 bases clipped from V and 2 bases from J, the junction kept 3 bases outside the gene matches. The CDR3 is 13 residues long. Germline V gene sequence: CDR1 SQVTM, CDR2 ANQGSEA. The CDR3 here is CSAPSGTYNEQFF. For the CDR3, the DNA is TGCAGCGCCCCTAGCGGGACCTACAATGAGCAGTTCTTC.

The rearrangement links TRBV7-9 to TRBJ2-1, with TRBD2 matching 13 bases. V shed 1 base and J 2 bases; nucleotides not matched to a gene: 2. The germline gives CDR1 SEHNR, CDR2 FQNEAQ (reference sequence). This CDR3 spans 17 amino acids. CDR3 in amino acids: CASSLGTSGGAYNEQFF. DNA for the CDR3: TGTGCCAGCAGCTTAGGTACTAGCGGGGGGGCCTACAATGAGCAGTTCTTC.

The V call is TRBV5-1, the J call TRBJ2-5; D might be TRBD1 (6 bases). Germline loops: CDR1 SGHRS, CDR2 YFSETQ. The V and J ends lost 5 bases and 9 bases respectively, with 20 bases between them. The CDR3 extends over 14 amino acids. The CDR3 region has the DNA TGCGCCAGCAGACCTTCAGGGGAACTGCAGGCCCAGTACTTC. This gives the protein CASRPSGELQAQYF.

The rearrangement uses TRBV29-1 and TRBJ2-2, with 9 bases matching TRBD2. Germline loops: CDR1 SQVTM, CDR2 ANQGSEA. The V segment lost 4 bases and the J segment 2 bases; nucleotides outside the gene matches: 5. The CDR3 has 15 amino acids. The CDR3 is CSVALAGINTGELFF. The CDR3 region has the DNA TGCAGCGTTGCTCTAGCGGGGATAAACACCGGGGAGCTGTTTTTT.

This chain connects TRBV6-4 to TRBJ2-3; TRBD2 matches at 11 bases. This CDR3 region has 15 residues. Germline V gene lookup returns CDR1 MRHNA and CDR2 SNTAGT. The junction had 7 bases not matched to a gene; V was cut back by 6 bases and J by 5 bases. The CDR3 spells CASSLIAGGQDTQYF. DNA of the CDR3: TGTGCCAGCAGCCTGATAGCGGGGGGGCAAGATACGCAGTATTTT.

The chain combines TRBV27 with TRBJ2-4; possibly TRBD2 for D (6 bases). The CDR3 consists of 14 residues. Germline V gives CDR1 MNHEY, CDR2 SMNVEV (reference sequence). Trimming left V 3 bases short and J 0 bases short, with 6 bases between. CDR3 DNA: TGTGCCAGCAGTTTGGGACTAGCCAAAAACATTCAGTACTTC. Translated, it gives CASSLGLAKNIQYF.

The CDR3 here is CASSLPLEGYMNTEAFF. The CDR3 region has the DNA TGTGCCAGCAGCTTGCCCTTGGAGGGGTACATGAACACTGAAGCTTTCTTT. This chain uses TRBV11-3 with TRBJ1-1, with D perhaps TRBD1 (5 bases). The germline V gene has CDR1 SGHNT and CDR2 YENEEA. The CDR3 has 17 residues. Deletions cut 3 bases from V and 0 bases from J, with 17 bases between.

The chain employs TRBV5-1 and TRBJ2-3; D perhaps matches TRBD2 (6 bases). The V end lost 4 bases, the J end lost 6 bases, and 15 bases lay between the germline ends. The CDR3 covers 14 residues. Germline lookup yields CDR1 SGHRS and CDR2 YFSETQ. CDR3 protein: CASSLVVGGDTQYF. The CDR3 nucleotides are TGCGCCAGCAGCCTTGTCGTTGGGGGGGATACGCAGTATTTT.